The sequence of this T cell receptor (beta chain) was determined in a study of shared clonotypes between healthy human individuals. Per the germline V gene, CDR1 is SGHDT and CDR2 is YYEEEE. V shed 4 bases and J 4 bases; nucleotides not matched to a gene: 13. CDR3 length: 16 residues. Measured with immunoSEQ multiplex PCR; TCRdb has only the in-frame clones, and not every one. This sample has roughly 1,000,000 clones, with approximately 80% found just once. The TCR originated in a man in his late teens or twenties in good health. Some clones in this sample may be carry-over from other donors' samples. Sequencing was carried out using memory CD4+ T cells from PBMCs. Regarding subset: CD45RA-negative fraction. The rearrangement joins TRBV5-6 to TRBJ2-5; 7 nucleotides match TRBD1. The CDR3 region has the DNA TGTGCCAGCAGCCCAACAGGGGATAGTTTCGGAGAGACCCAGTACTTC. It yields the protein CASSPTGDSFGETQYF.